The 2 T cell receptor beta chains presented below share a single source sample, sequenced in a study of T cell responses to AZD1222 COVID-19 vaccine. Profiled with immunoSEQ multiplex PCR; TCRdb holds only in-frame clones, not every one. The table includes some 120,000 clones, 80% to 90% detected once. This sample comprised peripheral blood, obtained 28 days after the second AZD1222 dose. The receptors here all came from an adult who received the AZD1222 COVID-19 vaccine.

The J gene is TRBJ1-1, the V gene TRBV19; 8 nucleotides align to TRBD1. After removal of 11 bases from V and 0 bases from J, the junction contained 8 bases not matched to a gene. Germline assignment: CDR1 LNHDA and CDR2 SQIVND (reference sequence). This CDR3 is built from 14 residues. CDR3 nucleotides: TGTGCCTCCAGGGGGCAGTACATGAACACTGAAGCTTTCTTT. Amino acids: CASRGQYMNTEAFF.

In regard to this clone: At one of its ends the junction is not consistent with the germline gene, which may arise from a read error. This rearrangement joins TRBV18 to TRBJ2-5, with 8 bases aligning to TRBD1. The CDR3 has 14 amino acids. Germline values: CDR1 KGHSH, CDR2 LQKENI. CDR3 sequence (DNA): TGTGCCAGCTTACCAACCAGGGGGCGAGAGACCCAGTACTTC. Protein product: CASLPTRGRETQYF.